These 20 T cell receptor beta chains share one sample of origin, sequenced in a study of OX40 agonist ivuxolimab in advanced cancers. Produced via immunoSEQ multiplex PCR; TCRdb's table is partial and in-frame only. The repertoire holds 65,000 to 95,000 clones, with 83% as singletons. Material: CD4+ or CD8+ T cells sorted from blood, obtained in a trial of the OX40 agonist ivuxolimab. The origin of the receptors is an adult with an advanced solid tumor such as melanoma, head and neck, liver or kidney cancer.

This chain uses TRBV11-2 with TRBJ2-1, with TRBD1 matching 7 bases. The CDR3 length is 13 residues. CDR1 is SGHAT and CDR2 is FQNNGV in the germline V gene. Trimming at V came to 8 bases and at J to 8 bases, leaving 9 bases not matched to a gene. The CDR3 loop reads CASRQGYGDEQFF. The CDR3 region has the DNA TGTGCCAGCCGACAGGGTTATGGAGATGAGCAGTTCTTC.

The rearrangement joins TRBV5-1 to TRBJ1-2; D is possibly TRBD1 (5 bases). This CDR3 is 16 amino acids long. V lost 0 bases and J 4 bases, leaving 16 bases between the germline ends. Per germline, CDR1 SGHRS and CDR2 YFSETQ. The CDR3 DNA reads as TGCGCCAGCAGCTTGGGTTCGGCCCAGGGTACCTATGGCTACACCTTC. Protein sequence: CASSLGSAQGTYGYTF.

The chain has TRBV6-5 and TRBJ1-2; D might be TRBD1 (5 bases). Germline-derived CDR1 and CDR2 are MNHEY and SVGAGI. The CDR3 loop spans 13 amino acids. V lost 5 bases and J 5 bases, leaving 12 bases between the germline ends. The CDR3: CASSAPEGYGYTF. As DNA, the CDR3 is TGTGCCAGCAGTGCACCCGAGGGGTATGGCTACACCTTC.

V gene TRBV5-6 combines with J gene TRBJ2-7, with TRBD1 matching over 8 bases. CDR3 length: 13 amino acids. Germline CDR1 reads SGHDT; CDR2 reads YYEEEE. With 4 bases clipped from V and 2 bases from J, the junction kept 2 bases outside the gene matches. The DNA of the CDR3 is TGTGCCAGCAGCCGGGACAGGACCTACGAGCAGTACTTC. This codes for CASSRDRTYEQYF. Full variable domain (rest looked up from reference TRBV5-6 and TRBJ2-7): DAGVTQSPTHLIKTRGQQVTLRCSPKSGHDTVSWYQQALGQGPQFIFQYYEEEERQRGNFPDRFSGHQFPNYSSELNVNALLLGDSALYLCASSRDRTYEQYFGPGTRLTVT.

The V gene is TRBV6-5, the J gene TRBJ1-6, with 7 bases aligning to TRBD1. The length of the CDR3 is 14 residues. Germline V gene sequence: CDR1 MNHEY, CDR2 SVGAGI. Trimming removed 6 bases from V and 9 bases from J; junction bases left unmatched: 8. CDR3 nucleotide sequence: TGTGCCAGCAGCCAAGGGGACAGAGCTTCACCCCTCCACTTT. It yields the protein CASSQGDRASPLHF.

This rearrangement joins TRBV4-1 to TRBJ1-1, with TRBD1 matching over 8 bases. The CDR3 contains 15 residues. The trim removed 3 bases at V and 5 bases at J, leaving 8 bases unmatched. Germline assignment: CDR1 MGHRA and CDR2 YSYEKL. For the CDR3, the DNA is TGCGCCAGCAGCCACCCGGACAGGGTTAGTACTGAAGCTTTCTTT. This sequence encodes CASSHPDRVSTEAFF.

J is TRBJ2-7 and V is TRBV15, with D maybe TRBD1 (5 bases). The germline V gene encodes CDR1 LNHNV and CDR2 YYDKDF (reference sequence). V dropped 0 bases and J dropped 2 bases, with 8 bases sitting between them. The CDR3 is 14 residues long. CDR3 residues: CATSRDKGPYEQYF. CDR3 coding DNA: TGTGCCACCAGCAGAGATAAGGGGCCCTACGAGCAGTACTTC.

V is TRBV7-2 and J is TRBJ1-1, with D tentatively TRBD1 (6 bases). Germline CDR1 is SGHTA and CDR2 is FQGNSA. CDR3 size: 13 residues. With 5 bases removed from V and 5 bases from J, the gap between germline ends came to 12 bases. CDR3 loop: CASSQQGLTEAFF. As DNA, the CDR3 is TGTGCCAGCAGCCAACAGGGTCTTACTGAAGCTTTCTTT.

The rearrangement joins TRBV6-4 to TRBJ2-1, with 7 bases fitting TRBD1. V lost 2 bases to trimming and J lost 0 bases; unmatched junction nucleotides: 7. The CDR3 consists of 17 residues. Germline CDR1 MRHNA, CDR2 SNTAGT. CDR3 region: CASSDQRDSSSYNEQFF. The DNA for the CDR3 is TGTGCCAGCAGTGACCAACGGGACAGTAGCTCCTACAATGAGCAGTTCTTC.

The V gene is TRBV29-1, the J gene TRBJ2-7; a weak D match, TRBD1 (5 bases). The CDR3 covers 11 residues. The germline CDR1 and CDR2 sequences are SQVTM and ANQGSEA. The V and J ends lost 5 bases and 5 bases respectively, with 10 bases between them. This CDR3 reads CSVQGGHEQYF. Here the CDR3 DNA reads TGCAGCGTTCAGGGTGGCCACGAGCAGTACTTC.

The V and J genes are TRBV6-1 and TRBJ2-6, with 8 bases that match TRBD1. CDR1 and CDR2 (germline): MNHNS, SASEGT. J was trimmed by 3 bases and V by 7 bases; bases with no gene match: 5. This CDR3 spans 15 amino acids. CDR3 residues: CASTGGAVGANVLTF. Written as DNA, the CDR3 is TGTGCCAGCACAGGGGGCGCAGTTGGGGCCAACGTCCTGACTTTC.

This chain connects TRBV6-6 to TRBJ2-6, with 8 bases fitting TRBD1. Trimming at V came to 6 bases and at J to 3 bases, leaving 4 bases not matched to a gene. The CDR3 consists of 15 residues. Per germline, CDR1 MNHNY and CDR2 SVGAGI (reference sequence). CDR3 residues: CASSPGGGGANVLTF. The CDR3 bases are TGTGCCAGCAGCCCAGGGGGCGGTGGGGCCAACGTCCTGACTTTC.

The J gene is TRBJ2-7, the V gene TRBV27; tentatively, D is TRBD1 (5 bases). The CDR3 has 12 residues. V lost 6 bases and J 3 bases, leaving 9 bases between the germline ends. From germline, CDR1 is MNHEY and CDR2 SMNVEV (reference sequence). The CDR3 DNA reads TGTGCCAGCAGCTCCCAGGGCTACGAGCAGTACTTC. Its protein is CASSSQGYEQYF.

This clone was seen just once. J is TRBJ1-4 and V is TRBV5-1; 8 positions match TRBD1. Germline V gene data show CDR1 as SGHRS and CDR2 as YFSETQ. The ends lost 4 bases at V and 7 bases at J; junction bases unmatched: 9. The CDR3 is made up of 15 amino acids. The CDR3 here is CASSDLDRGVEKLFF. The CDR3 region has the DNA TGCGCCAGCAGCGACTTAGACAGGGGCGTTGAAAAACTGTTTTTT.

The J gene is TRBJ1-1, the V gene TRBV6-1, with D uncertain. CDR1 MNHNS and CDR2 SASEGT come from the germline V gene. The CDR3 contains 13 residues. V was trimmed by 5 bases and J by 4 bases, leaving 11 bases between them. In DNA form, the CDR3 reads TGTGCCAGCAGTTCTCGTAAGGGCACTGAAGCTTTCTTT. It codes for CASSSRKGTEAFF.

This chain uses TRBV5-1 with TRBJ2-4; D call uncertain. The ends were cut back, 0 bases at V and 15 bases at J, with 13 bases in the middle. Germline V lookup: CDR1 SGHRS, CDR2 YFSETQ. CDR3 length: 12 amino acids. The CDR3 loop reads CASSLGRVEWYF. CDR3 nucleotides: TGCGCCAGCAGCTTGGGACGGGTAGAATGGTACTTC. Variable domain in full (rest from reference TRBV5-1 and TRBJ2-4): KAGVTQTPRYLIKTRGQQVTLSCSPISGHRSVSWYQQTPGQGLQFLFEYFSETQRNKGNFPGRFSGRQFSNSRSEMNVSTLELGDSALYLCASSLGRVEWYFGAGTRLSVL.

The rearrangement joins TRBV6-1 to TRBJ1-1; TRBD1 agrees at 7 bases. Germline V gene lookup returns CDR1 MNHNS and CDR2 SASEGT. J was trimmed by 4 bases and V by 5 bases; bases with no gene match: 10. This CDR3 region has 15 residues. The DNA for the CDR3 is TGTGCCAGCAGTCAGCCTAACAGGGGATCCACTGAAGCTTTCTTT. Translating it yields CASSQPNRGSTEAFF.

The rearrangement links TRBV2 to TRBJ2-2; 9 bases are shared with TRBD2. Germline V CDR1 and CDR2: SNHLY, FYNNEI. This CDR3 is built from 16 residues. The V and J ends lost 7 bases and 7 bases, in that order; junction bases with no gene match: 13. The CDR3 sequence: CASTGVSSGVGGELFF. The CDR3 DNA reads TGTGCCAGCACCGGGGTATCTAGCGGGGTTGGCGGGGAGCTGTTTTTT.

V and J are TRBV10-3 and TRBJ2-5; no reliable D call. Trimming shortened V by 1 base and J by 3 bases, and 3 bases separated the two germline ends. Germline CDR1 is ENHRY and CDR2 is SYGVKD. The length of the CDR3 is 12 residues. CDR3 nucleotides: TGTGCCATCAGTGAGTGGGAAGAGACCCAGTACTTC. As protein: CAISEWEETQYF.

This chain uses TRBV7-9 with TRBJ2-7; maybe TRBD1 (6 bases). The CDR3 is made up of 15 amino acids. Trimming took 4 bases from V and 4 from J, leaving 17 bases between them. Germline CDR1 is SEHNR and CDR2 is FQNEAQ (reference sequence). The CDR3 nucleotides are TGTGCCAGCAGCTCCACAGGGTGGCGGCGGTACGAGCAGTACTTC. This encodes CASSSTGWRRYEQYF.